This T cell receptor (beta chain) was sequenced in a study of technical replicates of blood from a few donors. Some clones are missing from TCRdb's copy, which holds only in-frame ones; the method was immunoSEQ multiplex PCR. The table has 70,000 to 95,000 clones, approximately 94% seen once. The germline V gene encodes CDR1 MGHRA and CDR2 YSYEKL. There are 12 residues in the CDR3. Trimming removed 10 bases at V and 7 bases at J, with 13 bases between. The origin of this receptor is a human donor in good health. The chain has TRBV4-1 and TRBJ1-4; D uncertain. The material sequenced was T cells isolated from PBMCs. DNA for the CDR3: TGCGCCACCAACGGCGGGGTTGAAAAACTGTTTTTT. This sequence encodes CATNGGVEKLFF.